This TCR beta chain is drawn from a study of patients and donors after allogeneic stem cell transplantation. TCRdb reprocessed the RT-PCR reads via MiXCR and lists one record per CDR3 protein. Of about 74,000 distinct CDR3 sequences listed, about 30% were seen once; the top ten hold about 26%. This clonotype came up a few times. Sequenced input: blood, either unsorted or a sorted T cell fraction (not recorded which). The origin of this receptor is a human donor who was either an allogeneic HSCT recipient or a stem cell or donor lymphocyte infusion donor (not recorded which). It is not recorded whose cells these are; they may come from a transplant donor.

CDR3 DNA sequence: TGCAGTGCTAGAGCCCCTGCGGGACATCATAATTCACCCCTCCACTTT. Its translation: CSARAPAGHHNSPLHF. The genes are TRBV20-1 and TRBJ1-6, with a possible D match to TRBD1 (6 bases). The V gene lost 1 base and the J gene lost 5 bases, with 15 bases spanning the gap. The CDR3 length is 16 residues. CDR1 is DFQATT and CDR2 is SNEGSKA in the germline V gene (reference sequence).